Described below is a single TCR beta chain sequence and its context. This sample is part of a study of blood T cell repertoires in COVID-19. As for the study in general: Acute and convalescent COVID-19 samples came from the United States, Italy and Spain. PBMCs, B-cell-depleted T cells, or T cells provided the cDNA or gDNA that made up the material.

In the authors' workflow: Nucleated cell counts were estimated from reference gene primer amplification. Assay used: immunoSEQ multiplex PCR; TCRdb lists only in-frame clones, some missing. V, J and clone size are those of that table, while D and trimming were read from the DNA. The table includes 200,000 to 300,000 clones, around nine tenths detected once. Sequencing was done on a sample of peripheral blood. The origin of this receptor is a man younger than 40 with active or convalescent COVID-19.

This chain's CDR3 is CASSRTGGATTDTQYF. CDR3 coding DNA: TGTGCCAGCAGCCGGACAGGGGGAGCCACCACAGATACGCAGTATTTT. The chain has TRBV11-2 and TRBJ2-3; 10 nucleotides align to TRBD1. Germline CDR1 is SGHAT and CDR2 is FQNNGV. The CDR3 loop spans 16 amino acids. The J segment lost 2 bases and the V segment lost 5 bases, leaving 7 bases of the junction unmatched. Combining the CDR3 with reference TRBV11-2 and TRBJ2-3 gives the whole variable domain EAGVAQSPRYKIIEKRQSVAFWCNPISGHATLYWYQQILGQGPKLLIQFQNNGVVDDSQLPKDRFSAERLKGVDSTLKIQPAKLEDSAVYLCASSRTGGATTDTQYFGPGTRLTVL.